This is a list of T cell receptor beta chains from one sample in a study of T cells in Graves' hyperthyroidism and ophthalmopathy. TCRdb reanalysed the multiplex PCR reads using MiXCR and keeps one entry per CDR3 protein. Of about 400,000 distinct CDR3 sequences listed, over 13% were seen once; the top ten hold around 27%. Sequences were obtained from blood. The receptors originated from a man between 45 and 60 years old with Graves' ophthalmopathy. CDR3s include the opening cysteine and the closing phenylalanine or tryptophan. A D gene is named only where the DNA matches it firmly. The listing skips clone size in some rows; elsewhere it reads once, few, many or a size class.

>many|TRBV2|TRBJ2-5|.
TGTGCCAGCAGTGAATGGGGTTCCCAAGAGACCCAGTACTTC
CASSEWGSQETQYF
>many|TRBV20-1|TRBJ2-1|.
TGCAGTGCTGGGGATTACAATGAGCAGTTCTTC
CSAGDYNEQFF
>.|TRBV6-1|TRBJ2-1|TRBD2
TGTGCCAGCAGCCCCTCACTGACTAGCGGGAGGAATGAGCAGTTCTTC
CASSPSLTSGRNEQFF
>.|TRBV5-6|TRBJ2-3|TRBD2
TGTGCCAGCAGCAACCTCAAGACTAGCGGGAGTCCAGATACGCAGTATTTT
CASSNLKTSGSPDTQYF
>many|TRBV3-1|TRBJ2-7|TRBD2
TGTGCCAGCAGCCAAATCTCGGGACTAGGGTACGAGCAGTACTTC
CASSQISGLGYEQYF
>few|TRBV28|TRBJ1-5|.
TGTGCCAGCAGTTTCCGGCAGAACAATCAGCCCCAGCATTTT
CASSFRQNNQPQHF
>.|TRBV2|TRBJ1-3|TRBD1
TGTGCCAGCAGCGAAGGTGCAGGGGGTACCCCCATATATTTT
CASSEGAGGTPIYF
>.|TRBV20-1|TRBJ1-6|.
TGCAGTGCTAGAGATGAAACCGCTTGGTCACCCCTCCACTTT
CSARDETAWSPLHF
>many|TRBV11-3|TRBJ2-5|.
TGTGCCAGCAGCTTGCGGGTAGGAGAGACCCAGTACTTC
CASSLRVGETQYF
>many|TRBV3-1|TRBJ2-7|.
TGTGCCAGCAGCCAAGGCTTAGGGGCCGAGCAGTACTTC
CASSQGLGAEQYF
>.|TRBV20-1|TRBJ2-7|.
TGCAGTGCCGGGACCACCGCCTACGAGCAGTACTTC
CSAGTTAYEQYF
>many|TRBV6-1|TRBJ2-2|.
TGTGCCAACTCGGGGACGGCTGTTCTTAGGACCGGGGAGCTGTTTTTT
CANSGTAVLRTGELFF
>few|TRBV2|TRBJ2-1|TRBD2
TGTGCCAGCAGTGATACTAGCGGGAGGGTCTATGAGCAGTTCTTC
CASSDTSGRVYEQFF
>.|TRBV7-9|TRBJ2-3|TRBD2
TGTGCCAGCAGCTCAAAGACTAGCGGGGGCACAGATACGCATTATTTT
CASSSKTSGGTDTHYF
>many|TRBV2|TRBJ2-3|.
TGTGCCAGCAGTGAAGCGCTTCGGGGGCGCACAGATACGCAGTATTTT
CASSEALRGRTDTQYF
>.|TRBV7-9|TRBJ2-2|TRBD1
TGTGCCAGCCAGCCGGGACAGACCCTGACGAGCACCGGGGAGCTGTTTTTT
CASQPGQTLTSTGELFF
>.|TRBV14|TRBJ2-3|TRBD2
TGTGCCAGCAGGAGAAGCGGGGTCACAGATACGCAGTATTTT
CASRRSGVTDTQYF
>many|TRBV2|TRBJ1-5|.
TGTGCCAGCGGTCGCGACCGCAATCAGCCCCAGCATTTT
CASGRDRNQPQHF
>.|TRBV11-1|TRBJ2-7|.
TGTGCCAGCAGCTTAGTAGAGGCCTCCTACGAGCAGTACTTC
CASSLVEASYEQYF
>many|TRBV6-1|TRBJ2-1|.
TGTGCCAGCAGAACGGGCGGGGGCCCGCTCGAAAATGAGCAGTTCTTC
CASRTGGGPLENEQFF
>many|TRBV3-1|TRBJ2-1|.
TGTGCCAGCAGCCAATTCATGTATAGCAATGAGCAGTTCTTC
CASSQFMYSNEQFF
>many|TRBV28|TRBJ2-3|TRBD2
TGTGCCAGCAGCACCGATGGGACTAGCGGAAGTACGCAGTATTTT
CASSTDGTSGSTQYF
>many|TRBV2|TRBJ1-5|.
TGTGCCAGCAGTGATTTAAGGGGTTTACAGCCCCAGCATTTT
CASSDLRGLQPQHF
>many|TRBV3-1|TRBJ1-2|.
TGTGCCAGCAGCGATCAGAAGAACTATGGCTACACCTTC
CASSDQKNYGYTF
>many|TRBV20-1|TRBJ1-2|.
TGCAGTGCTAGAGATCAGGGCAGAGCCCATGGCTACACCTTC
CSARDQGRAHGYTF
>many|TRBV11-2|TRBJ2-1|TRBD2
TGTGCCAGCAGCCCCCGACTAGCACAAAAGCGGGATGAGCAGTTCTTC
CASSPRLAQKRDEQFF
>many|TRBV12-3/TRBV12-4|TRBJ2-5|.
TGTGCCAGCGTTCCGGGGGCAGCGAGGGAGACCCAGTACTTC
CASVPGAARETQYF
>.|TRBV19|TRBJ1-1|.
TGTGCCAGTAGTATAGCGAGAGGGGTCACTGAAGCTTTCTTT
CASSIARGVTEAFF
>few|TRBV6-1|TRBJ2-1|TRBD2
TGTGCCAGCAGTGAAGATAGGTGGCGGGAGGGCCCTAATTACAATGAGCAGTTCTTC
CASSEDRWREGPNYNEQFF
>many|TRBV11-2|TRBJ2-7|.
TGTGCCAGCATCGAGACCCAGTCGGACGAGCAGTACTTC
CASIETQSDEQYF
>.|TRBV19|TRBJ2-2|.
TGTGCCAGTAGTTTGGTTAGCGGACTGAACACCGGGGAGCTGTTTTTT
CASSLVSGLNTGELFF
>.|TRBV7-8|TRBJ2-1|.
TGTGCCAGCAGCTTAGACAGACAGTCGGAGCAGTTCTTC
CASSLDRQSEQFF
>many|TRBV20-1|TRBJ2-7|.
TGCAGTGCTAGATTGTCGGGGTCCTACGAGCAGTACTTC
CSARLSGSYEQYF
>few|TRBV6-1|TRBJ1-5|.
TGTGCCAGCAGTTTAAGAATCGCCGAGCCCCAGCATTTT
CASSLRIAEPQHF
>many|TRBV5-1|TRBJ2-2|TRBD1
TGCGCCAGCAGCCAGAGACAGGGATCGAACACCGGGGAGCTGTTTTTT
CASSQRQGSNTGELFF
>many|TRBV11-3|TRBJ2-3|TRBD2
TGTGCCAGCAGCTTACTAGCGGGAGACACAGATACGCAGTATTTT
CASSLLAGDTDTQYF
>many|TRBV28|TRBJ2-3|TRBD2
TGTGCCAGCAGTTTATCGGCGGGAGTTTCAGATACGCAGTATTTT
CASSLSAGVSDTQYF
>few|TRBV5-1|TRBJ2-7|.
TGCGCCAGCAGCTTCCGGGACAAAGGGGAGCAGTACTTC
CASSFRDKGEQYF
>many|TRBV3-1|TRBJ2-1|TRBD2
TGTGCCAGCAGTGAACTAGCGGGAGACTACAATGAGCAGTTCTTC
CASSELAGDYNEQFF
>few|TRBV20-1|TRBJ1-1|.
TGCAGTGCTAAGGGGGATGGGTCGGGTACTGAAGCTTTCTTT
CSAKGDGSGTEAFF
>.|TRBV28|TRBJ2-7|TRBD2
TGTGCCAGCAGTTCGCCCGGGACTAGCGGGAACTACGAGCAGTACTTC
CASSSPGTSGNYEQYF
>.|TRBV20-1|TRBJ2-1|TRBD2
TGCAGTGCTAGTCCGGTGGCTAGCGGGGTGACCTACAATGAGCAGTTCTTC
CSASPVASGVTYNEQFF
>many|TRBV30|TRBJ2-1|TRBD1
TGCGCGACTACGACAGGGACGGTCAATGAGCAGTTCTTC
CATTTGTVNEQFF
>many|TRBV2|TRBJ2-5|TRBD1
TGTGCCAGCAGGGAAAAATACAGGGGTGAGACCCAGTACTTC
CASREKYRGETQYF
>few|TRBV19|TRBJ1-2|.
TGTGCCAGTAGTATAGTCGCTACAGGGACACCTAACTATGGCTACACCTTC
CASSIVATGTPNYGYTF
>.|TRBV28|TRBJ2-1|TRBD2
TGTGCCAGCAGCACCCGGGTTTCAGCGGGAGTGGGCAATGAGCAGTTCTTC
CASSTRVSAGVGNEQFF
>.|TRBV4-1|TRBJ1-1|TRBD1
TGCGCCAGCAGCCAAGTTTCCCCGGGACAGCAAATAATGAACACTGAAGCTTTCTTT
CASSQVSPGQQIMNTEAFF
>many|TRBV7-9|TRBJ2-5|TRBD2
TGTGCCAGCATCAGCGGGAGGGCCTTTGGGACTAAAGAGACCCAGTACTTC
CASISGRAFGTKETQYF
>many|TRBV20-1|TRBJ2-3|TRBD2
TGCAGTGCTACAGTCACTAGCGACACAGATACGCAGTATTTT
CSATVTSDTDTQYF
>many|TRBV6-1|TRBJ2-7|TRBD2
TGTGCCAGCAGTGACACGGGCGGGGGCTACGAGCAGTACTTC
CASSDTGGGYEQYF
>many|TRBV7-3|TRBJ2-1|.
TGTGCCAGCAGCTTAATAGGGGGTAGCTCCTACAATGAGCAGTTCTTC
CASSLIGGSSYNEQFF
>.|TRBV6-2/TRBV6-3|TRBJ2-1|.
TGTGCCAGCAGTTACGACGGGTCTGGCTCCTGCAATGAGCAGTTCTTC
CASSYDGSGSCNEQFF
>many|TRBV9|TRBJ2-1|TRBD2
TGTGCCAGCAGCGTAGGGACTAGCGGGCCACGTCAGTTCTTC
CASSVGTSGPRQFF
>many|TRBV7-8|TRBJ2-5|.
TGTGCCAGCAGCTTAGGTCGGCTAGCCCTAGAGACCCAGTACTTC
CASSLGRLALETQYF
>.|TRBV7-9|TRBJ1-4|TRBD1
TGTGCCAGCAGCTTAGCGCTGGGGACAGGGGATGAAAAACTGTTTTTT
CASSLALGTGDEKLFF